This T cell receptor beta chain was captured by sequencing in a study of blood T cell repertoires in COVID-19. Study-level information: Collection of acute and convalescent COVID-19 samples took place in the United States, Italy and Spain.

The germline gives CDR1 LNHDA, CDR2 SQIVND (reference sequence). This CDR3 has 14 amino acids. V was shortened by 3 bases and J by 4 bases, with 13 bases between the two germline ends. Using immunoSEQ multiplex PCR, the repertoire was profiled, and TCRdb retains in-frame clones only, with some absent. The data contain around 100,000 clones, more than 70% of them singletons. Specimen: peripheral blood. The clonotype was recovered from a woman in her fifties or sixties with acute or convalescent COVID-19. The chain links TRBV19 to TRBJ2-7; possible D gene TRBD2, 7 bases. The DNA for the CDR3 is TGTGCCAGTAGTATGGGCGCGGGGGCATACGAGCAGTACTTC. Its translation: CASSMGAGAYEQYF.